Shown below are 19 T cell receptor beta chains from a single sample sequenced in a study of T cell changes during pregnancy in multiple sclerosis. Generated by immunoSEQ multiplex PCR, the TCRdb table keeps only in-frame clones and is missing some. This table has some 25,000 clones, more than 75% appearing once. This material consisted of CD4+ T cells from peripheral blood mononuclear cells, taken in the first trimester of pregnancy. The receptors originated from a female donor in good health, enrolled as a control in a pregnancy study.

The V and J genes are TRBV18 and TRBJ1-6, with no clear D. Germline values: CDR1 KGHSH, CDR2 LQKENI. The CDR3 loop spans 14 amino acids. V lost 5 bases, J lost 7 bases, and 12 bases lay in between. The CDR3 sequence is CASSGGYTNSPLHF. In DNA, the CDR3 is TGTGCCAGCTCAGGCGGGTACACAAATTCACCCCTCCACTTT. Combining the CDR3 with reference TRBV18 and TRBJ1-6 gives the whole variable domain NAGVMQNPRHLVRRRGQEARLRCSPMKGHSHVYWYRQLPEEGLKFMVYLQKENIIDESGMPKERFSAEFPKEGPSILRIQQVVRGDSAAYFCASSGGYTNSPLHFGNGTRLTVT.

This clone showed up just once. The chain uses TRBV27 and TRBJ2-1; a possible D gene is TRBD2 (6 bases). The CDR3 extends over 15 amino acids. With 5 bases removed from V and 2 bases from J, the gap between germline ends came to 13 bases. Germline lookup yields CDR1 MNHEY and CDR2 SMNVEV (reference sequence). DNA for the CDR3: TGTGCCAGCAGTCGGGGAGGCCCACCCTACAATGAGCAGTTCTTC. Residues: CASSRGGPPYNEQFF.

CDR3 in amino acids: CASSLLFQGLGNEQFF. CDR3 sequence (DNA): TGTGCCAGCAGCTTGTTATTTCAGGGATTAGGGAATGAGCAGTTCTTC. The chain employs TRBV5-5 and TRBJ2-1; D possibly corresponds to TRBD1 (5 bases). The CDR3 runs 16 residues. V lost 1 base, J lost 7 bases, and 18 bases lay in between. Germline loops: CDR1 SGHKS, CDR2 YYEKEE (reference sequence).

This chain links TRBV7-9 with TRBJ2-5; D remains unclear. Trimming shortened V by 5 bases and J by 3 bases, and 10 bases separated the two germline ends. The length of the CDR3 is 13 residues. Germline V CDR1 and CDR2: SEHNR, FQNEAQ (reference sequence). CDR3 coding DNA: TGTGCCAGCAGCCTCGGGTCGAAAGAGACCCAGTACTTC. The encoded protein is CASSLGSKETQYF.

Concerning this clone: Germline is not matched at one junction end, which may reflect a read error. V and J are TRBV2 and TRBJ1-2, with TRBD1 matching over 7 bases. The CDR3 consists of 12 residues. Germline CDR1 SNHLY, CDR2 FYNNEI. The CDR3 reads CASSSTDRDSLF. CDR3 in DNA: TGTGCCAGCAGTTCTACGGACCGGGACAGCCTTTTC.

This rearrangement joins TRBV5-4 to TRBJ2-1; 8 bases agree with TRBD2. The CDR3 length is 16 residues. V lost 3 bases, J lost 4 bases, and 9 bases stayed unmatched. Germline assignment: CDR1 SGHNT and CDR2 YYREEE (reference sequence). Written as DNA, the CDR3 is TGTGCCAGCAGCTACGGGGGGGCCGTTCCGTACAATGAGCAGTTCTTC. Protein: CASSYGGAVPYNEQFF.

This chain connects TRBV28 to TRBJ2-1, with TRBD2 matching over 9 bases. CDR1 is MDHEN, CDR2 SYDVKM, per germline. CDR3 length: 14 amino acids. J lost 5 bases, V lost 9 bases, and 8 bases had no gene match. CDR3 bases: TGTGCCAGTGTTAGCGGGAGTGGGGACAATGAGCAGTTCTTC. Its protein is CASVSGSGDNEQFF.

This chain links TRBV10-2 with TRBJ2-7, with 8 bases identical to TRBD2. V lost 3 bases to trimming and J lost 0 bases; unmatched junction nucleotides: 7. Germline loops: CDR1 WSHSY, CDR2 SAAADI. The CDR3 is 16 amino acids. CDR3 DNA sequence: TGCGCCAGCAGTGACCCCGGCGGGGGGAGCTCCTACGAGCAGTACTTC. It codes for CASSDPGGGSSYEQYF.

The chain employs TRBV6-6 and TRBJ2-7, with 7 bases identical to TRBD2. The CDR3 covers 13 residues. V shed 3 bases and J 4 bases; nucleotides not matched to a gene: 3. Germline lookup yields CDR1 MNHNY and CDR2 SVGAGI (reference sequence). This CDR3 is CASSYGGSYEQYF. CDR3 DNA sequence: TGTGCCAGCAGTTATGGCGGGAGTTACGAGCAGTACTTC.

The chain has TRBV18 and TRBJ1-1; 7 bases agree with TRBD1. The J segment lost 1 base and the V segment lost 6 bases, leaving 5 bases of the junction unmatched. The CDR3 runs 14 residues. Germline CDR1 is KGHSH and CDR2 is LQKENI. CDR3 nucleotide sequence: TGTGCCAGCTCTTCTCAGGGGGAGAACACTGAAGCTTTCTTT. Translating it yields CASSSQGENTEAFF.

CDR3 bases: TGTGCCAGCAGGGGGAACCCTCGGGGGTTCGGGGAGCTGTTTTTT. Translating it yields CASRGNPRGFGELFF. This chain uses TRBV2 with TRBJ2-2, with D tentatively TRBD2 (6 bases). The V end lost 6 bases, the J end lost 7 bases, and 18 bases lay between the germline ends. The CDR3 sequence is 15 residues long. CDR1 SNHLY and CDR2 FYNNEI come from the germline V gene.

V and J are TRBV29-1 and TRBJ2-3; 10 bases align to TRBD1. CDR1 and CDR2 (germline): SQVTM, ANQGSEA. The CDR3 sequence is 13 residues long. Trimming took 8 bases from V and 4 from J; bases not matched to a gene: 6. This chain's CDR3 is CSIRDRGADTQYF. CDR3 bases: TGCAGCATCCGGGACAGGGGAGCAGATACGCAGTATTTT.

The genes are TRBV6-5 and TRBJ1-2, with TRBD1 as a possible D gene (5 bases). CDR1 and CDR2 from the germline V gene are MNHEY and SVGAGI. The CDR3 covers 15 residues. V was clipped by 0 bases and J by 4 bases, with 12 bases between them. CDR3 residues: CASSYSGGEGYGYTF. Here the CDR3 DNA reads TGTGCCAGCAGTTACTCTGGGGGGGAGGGCTATGGCTACACCTTC.

The chain carries TRBV6-1 and TRBJ1-2; 7 bases line up with TRBD1. The V and J ends lost 4 bases and 3 bases, in that order; junction bases with no gene match: 2. The CDR3 totals 13 residues. In germline, CDR1 is MNHNS, CDR2 SASEGT. CDR3 in amino acids: CASSATGDYGYTF. Written as DNA, the CDR3 is TGTGCCAGCAGTGCCACAGGGGACTATGGCTACACCTTC.

This chain connects TRBV7-2 to TRBJ2-7; D might be TRBD2 (6 bases). V was cut by 5 bases and J by 0 bases, with 11 bases left in between. The CDR3 loop spans 14 amino acids. Germline CDR1 SGHTA, CDR2 FQGNSA. CDR3 in DNA: TGTGCCAGCAGCCCCGTGGAGGGCTCCTACGAGCAGTACTTC. It encodes CASSPVEGSYEQYF. Complete variable domain (other parts from reference TRBV7-2 and TRBJ2-7): GAGVSQSPSNKVTEKGKDVELRCDPISGHTALYWYRQSLGQGLEFLIYFQGNSAPDKSGLPSDRFSAERTGGSVSTLTIQRTQQEDSAVYLCASSPVEGSYEQYFGPGTRLTVT.

This sequence joins TRBV14 and TRBJ2-7; the D gene is possibly TRBD2 (6 bases). The CDR3 is made up of 13 amino acids. Germline assignment: CDR1 SGHDN and CDR2 FVKESK. V shed 1 base and J shed 6 bases, with 10 bases lying between them. CDR3 in amino acids: CASSQVRGSEQYF. As DNA, the CDR3 is TGTGCCAGCAGCCAAGTTCGGGGGAGCGAGCAGTACTTC.

The chain joins TRBV19 to TRBJ2-7, with TRBD1 as a possible D gene (6 bases). Trimming pared 1 base from V and 2 bases from J, leaving 15 bases between. The CDR3 contains 16 residues. The germline gives CDR1 LNHDA, CDR2 SQIVND (reference sequence). The CDR3 nucleotides are TGTGCCAGTAGTATAGGGTTGATAGGGGACACCTACGAGCAGTACTTC. Translated: CASSIGLIGDTYEQYF.

CDR3 in DNA: TGTGCCAGCAGTGAAATCGGGACAGGTAACTACGAGCAGTACTTC. Protein product: CASSEIGTGNYEQYF. The rearrangement links TRBV2 to TRBJ2-7, with 8 bases fitting TRBD1. V shed 2 bases and J 3 bases; nucleotides not matched to a gene: 6. The CDR3 spans 15 residues. CDR1 SNHLY and CDR2 FYNNEI come from the germline V gene.

The chain couples TRBV2 to TRBJ2-3, with 10 positions matching TRBD2. The ends lost 10 bases at V and 2 bases at J; junction bases unmatched: 6. This CDR3 is 14 amino acids long. Per the germline V gene, CDR1 is SNHLY and CDR2 is FYNNEI. The CDR3 spells CATGLADDTDTQYF. The CDR3 DNA reads as TGTGCCACCGGACTAGCGGACGACACAGATACGCAGTATTTT. The entire variable domain, with the rest obtained from reference TRBV2 and TRBJ2-3, is as follows: EPEVTQTPSHQVTQMGQEVILRCVPISNHLYFYWYRQILGQKVEFLVSFYNNEISEKSEIFDDQFSVERPDGSNFTLKIRSTKLEDSAMYFCATGLADDTDTQYFGPGTRLTVL.